This T cell receptor (beta chain) was recovered during a study of shared clonotypes between healthy human individuals (TCRdb year 2020). As for the study more broadly: The cohort comprised two women and a few men aged 18 to 49 years. For each donor, three plates each were used for CD4 naive and CD4 memory, two plates were used for CD8 naive, and one plate was used for CD8 memory. To estimate repertoire size and how much clonotypes are shared between individuals, the study performed deep sequencing of blood TCR repertoires from five healthy adults. Different laboratories and diverse techniques were used to prepare libraries and sequence TCR repertoires, to increase sequencing depth and limit assay-specific biases. Per donor, leukapheresis produced somewhere between about 0.9 and 10 billion PBMCs. Broad study findings and their caveats: Sharing across a few donors was observed for around 5% of naive CD4, under 4% of naive CD8, about 2.3% of memory CD4, and roughly 0.4% of memory CD8 clonotypes. Even with the large sequencing depth, rarefaction of the sorted-subset datasets indicated that sequencing was incomplete. Sampling was restricted to blood, and TCR repertoires in tissues likely differ from the TCR repertoires found in blood. Larger estimated clonotype richness was generally found for naive subsets than for memory subsets. Pairwise subsampling indicated that sequencing depth was expected to affect the degree of clonotype sharing among donors. The genetic and exposure-history diversity represented was limited by the small number of donors. Higher generation probabilities were observed for clonotypes shared by all four sorted-subset donors than for non-shared clonotypes.

Concerning this clone itself: The antigen it binds to is not known. The sample holds no much larger clone one base away, and base qualities are not on file.

Using the deep immunoSEQ assay, multiplex PCR amplified TCR CDR3 regions from genomic DNA. Extracted genomic DNA from each cell subset was spread evenly across all wells of several immunoSEQ 96-well plates, with each plate serving as a replicate. For sorted subsets, roughly 200 ng of genomic DNA, equivalent to 30,000 or so T cell genomes, went into each replicate PCR. Purified libraries were measured with a Qubit 3.0 fluorometer, size-checked on a Bioanalyzer 2100, and measured again with the KAPA Library Quantification kit. A separate single-read 150-cycle Illumina NextSeq 550 flow cell was used to sequence each immunoSEQ 96-well plate. In the original analysis: Because the immunoSEQ output included only junctional sequences and no quality scores, the filtering could not be the same as the filtering used for full-length reads. Sequences were annotated with PyIR, a Python wrapper for IgBLAST v1.9, using IMGT germline references to assign V/J genes and CDR3. Reads were removed for weak V/J assignments (E-value above 1e-6), missing CDR3, stop codons, out-of-frame junctions, or ambiguous translated residues. V3J clonotypes were defined by identical inferred V gene, J gene, and CDR3 amino acid sequence. Percentage overlap between repertoires was calculated by dividing the number of shared unique clonotypes by the size of the smaller repertoire. Three approaches were used to assess repertoire richness: RTK rarefaction, the Chao1 estimator, and Recon v2.1 estimates of unobserved clonotypes. For all TCRbeta clonotypes obtained by the gDNA method from four donors, generation probabilities were computed with OLGA. The table was pulled from immuneACCESS by TCRdb, which kept in-frame rearrangements only. Such tables lose some clones; where checked, under half of the loss comes from unresolved V genes, and the rest has no known cause. V and J calls and clone size are as listed in that table; D and trimming were resolved from the DNA. The sample table shows a few hundred thousand clones, and roughly 70% are seen once. About a tenth of the sample belongs to the ten largest clones.

Healthy HIV-negative adults with no recently reported acute infections or vaccinations were included as donors. Every donor was a Caucasian adult living in Nashville, Tennessee, USA. CD4+ T cells were enriched through magnetic negative selection, after which naive cells were positively selected on CD45RA and the remaining negative fraction served as the memory subset. Blood was obtained by leukapheresis, after which PBMCs were separated by Ficoll-Histopaque density gradient centrifugation and cryopreserved in liquid nitrogen vapor phase. Analytical flow cytometry was used to check the purity and quantity of each magnetically sorted T cell population. From each sorted fraction, genomic DNA was isolated and quantified by UV absorbance on a Nanodrop 2000c. In the germline V gene, CDR1 corresponds to MNHNS and CDR2 to SASEGT. V lost 4 bases and J lost 2 bases; the stretch between them is 9 bases long. The CDR3, from cysteine to phenylalanine, totals 13 residues. The retained sequence is limited to the CDR3, 39 bases, with the frame set at the first base.

Here the chain combines TRBV6-1 and TRBJ2-7; there is no confident call for the D gene. This TCR came from a man aged 30 to 39 in good health. Sequencing input: memory CD4+ T cells sorted from blood. The label giving this sample's cell subset or site can be read as: CD45RA-negative fraction. The CDR3 region has the sequence CASSAPVTYEQYF. At the DNA level, the sequence is TGTGCCAGCAGTGCCCCGGTAACCTACGAGCAGTACTTC.